The source of this T cell receptor (beta chain) is a study of monozygotic twins with inflammatory bowel disease (dated 2019 in TCRdb). About the study as a whole: The full study comprised some 30 monozygotic twin pairs: nine German pairs (four IBD-concordant, five IBD-discordant) and 19 IBD-discordant Danish pairs. Each individual had, on average, about 151 000 unique TCRalpha sequences and 181 000 unique TCRbeta sequences available for analysis. The search for disease-associated traits relied mainly on comparing, within discordant pairs, IBD patients with their genetically identical healthy co-twins. Paper-wide results and their limitations: No single strong signal or clonotype linked to IBD turned up in the results, so the idea that one exists was not supported. A decrease in TCRbeta repertoire diversity, as measured by inverse Simpson index, was observed in IBD patients compared with their healthy co-twins. No difference in repertoire similarity was observed between concordant and discordant twins, possibly owing to limited statistical power. Compared with healthy twins, IBD patients shared fewer clonotypes with other individuals, and the difference was most pronounced in patients with signs of disease activity. The analysis was unable to tell apart different T cell subtypes. Background noise and inter-individual variability may have been introduced into the repertoires by the differing immunosuppressive treatments among patients.

From each donor, a roughly 2.5 ml peripheral blood sample was drawn into PAXgene tubes and stored at -80 degrees C. Total RNA was isolated from whole blood with the PAXgene blood miRNA kit on an automated QIAcube, without T cell sorting. Peripheral blood from monozygotic twin pairs concordant or discordant for inflammatory bowel disease was subjected to deep TCRalpha and TCRbeta repertoire profiling with unique molecular barcoding. Smoking habits were recorded for all twin pairs, and individuals were classified as current, former or never smokers. Library construction relied on 5' RACE. For each TCR library, 3,500 to 4,000 ng of total RNA was used. For each sample, cDNA synthesis was carried out in eight separate reactions using SMARTScribe reverse transcriptase. During cDNA synthesis, unique molecular identifiers containing a 6-nucleotide sample barcode were introduced by template switching. Two nested PCRs of around 16 and 10 cycles amplified the TCRalpha and TCRbeta cDNA, and bead purification followed each PCR. Before amplification, cDNA was treated with uracil DNA-glycosylase and purified using the QIAquick PCR purification kit. The second PCR added Illumina TruSeq-compatible adapters along with sample-specific barcodes. TapeStation and Qubit were used to check library quality and concentration, and approximately 5 ng of each library went into the pool. Sequencing of the pooled libraries was done on an Illumina HiSeq2500 single-index Rapid Run using custom sequencing primers and 2 x 100 bp reads. The paper's data handling went like this. PCR and sequencing errors were corrected by UMI-based consensus assembly using MiGEC version 1.2.6. MiXCR version 2.1.1 handled V(D)J alignment, clonotype assembly and CDR3 extraction. To normalise gene usage, clonotype sharing and MAIT/NKT TCR abundance, the top 1000, 10 000 and 20 000 clonotypes in each sample were analysed. Diversity was computed as the inverse Simpson index with the vegan R package after downsampling to 27 000 UMIs. Paired Mann-Whitney U tests were applied to discordant twin pairs, and Benjamini-Hochberg correction was used for multiple testing. One entry per CDR3 protein sequence results from the TCRdb reprocessing of the reads, with DNA left out. Here the V and J calls rest on TCRdb's processing, not on the authors' analysis. The sample table holds about 210,000 distinct CDR3 sequences. 1.6% of the sample lies in the top ten.

As to this clonotype: This receptor's antigen is unknown.

The source is a human donor with ulcerative colitis or Crohn's disease, or a healthy co-twin of an affected twin (not recorded which). Sequencing input: blood.

The CDR3 region reads CSVVSGSSYNEQFF. Here the chain combines TRBV29-1 and TRBJ2-1. Reading from cysteine to phenylalanine, the CDR3 counts 14 amino acids. The DNA is not on file. The CDR1 and CDR2 encoded by the germline V gene are SQVTM and ANQGSEA.